Presented here are 27 T cell receptor beta chains from one specimen sequenced in a study of blood T cell repertoires in COVID-19. Measured with immunoSEQ multiplex PCR; TCRdb has only the in-frame clones, and not every one. The sample lists about 140,000 clones; about 87% were seen once. Material: peripheral blood. All receptors derive from a woman aged 45 to 65 with acute or convalescent COVID-19.

This clone came up once. The J gene is TRBJ2-2, the V gene TRBV6-5; D not certain. CDR1 and CDR2 from the germline V gene are MNHEY and SVGAGI. The CDR3 covers 12 residues. V gave up 6 bases and J gave up 5 bases, with 7 bases separating them. The CDR3 loop is CASSQATGELFF. CDR3 in DNA: TGTGCCAGCAGCCAGGCAACCGGGGAGCTGTTTTTT.

This chain connects TRBV2 to TRBJ2-4, with 9 nucleotides matching TRBD1. V lost 8 bases to trimming and J lost 4 bases; unmatched junction nucleotides: 3. Germline CDR1 and CDR2: SNHLY and FYNNEI. CDR3 size: 13 residues. The CDR3, as DNA: TGTGCCAGCCTCGGGACAGGGAAAAACATTCAGTACTTC. It is translated as CASLGTGKNIQYF.

A single count supports this clone. V gene TRBV20-1 combines with J gene TRBJ2-1, with D tentatively TRBD1 (5 bases). CDR3 size: 15 residues. The V end was cut by 3 bases, the J end by 2 bases, with 14 bases between. Germline CDR1 is DFQATT and CDR2 is SNEGSKA (reference sequence). The chain's CDR3 is CSASGGASTYNEQFF. CDR3 nucleotide sequence: TGCAGTGCTAGTGGTGGGGCCAGCACCTACAATGAGCAGTTCTTC.

V is TRBV28 and J is TRBJ1-1, with TRBD1 matching 9 bases. With 6 bases clipped from V and 7 bases from J, the junction kept 3 bases outside the gene matches. Per the germline V gene, CDR1 is MDHEN and CDR2 is SYDVKM. The CDR3 extends over 12 amino acids. The DNA for the CDR3 is TGTGCCAGCAGCCCGGGACAGGGTGAAGCTTTCTTT. Translating gives CASSPGQGEAFF.

This sequence joins TRBV5-4 and TRBJ2-7; 11 bases map to TRBD2. Germline-derived CDR1 and CDR2 are SGHNT and YYREEE (reference sequence). Losses at the gene ends were 4 bases for V and 2 bases for J; bases not matched to a gene: 5. The CDR3 contains 15 residues. CDR3 amino acids: CASSPGTSGPYEQYF. The CDR3 coding sequence is TGTGCCAGCAGCCCTGGGACTAGCGGCCCCTACGAGCAGTACTTC.

V is TRBV7-9 and J is TRBJ2-2; 11 bases map to TRBD1. This CDR3 spans 16 amino acids. Germline CDR1 is SEHNR and CDR2 is FQNEAQ (reference sequence). The V gene end was trimmed by 5 bases and the J gene end by 7 bases; junction bases not matched to a gene: 9. This CDR3 reads CASSLHGQGAGGELFF. CDR3 coding DNA: TGTGCCAGCAGCCTACACGGACAGGGGGCAGGCGGGGAGCTGTTTTTT.

This clone has a single count. The genes are TRBV6-5 and TRBJ2-2, with D perhaps matching TRBD1 (5 bases). Germline values: CDR1 MNHEY, CDR2 SVGAGI. V shed 5 bases and J shed 4 bases, with 14 bases lying between them. The CDR3 spans 15 residues. In nucleotides, the CDR3 is TGTGCCAGCAGTCGTACGCAGGGCATCACCGGGGAGCTGTTTTTT. It specifies CASSRTQGITGELFF.

This clone was seen a few times. The chain carries TRBV7-6 and TRBJ2-1, with a tentative D call TRBD1 (6 bases). This CDR3 is 15 amino acids long. V gave up 2 bases and J gave up 4 bases, with 12 bases separating them. The germline CDR1 and CDR2 sequences are SGHVS and FNYEAQ. The CDR3 DNA sequence: TGTGCCAGCAGCTTACAAGGGACACAATACAATGAGCAGTTCTTC. Amino acids: CASSLQGTQYNEQFF.

This sequence joins TRBV4-2 and TRBJ2-7, with TRBD1 identical over 9 bases. Germline CDR1 reads LGHNA; CDR2 reads YNFKEQ. V dropped 4 bases and J dropped 4; count of bases not matched to a gene: 5. There are 14 residues in the CDR3. The CDR3 sequence is CASSPRDRVYEQYF. CDR3 nucleotide sequence: TGTGCCAGCAGCCCCCGGGACAGGGTTTACGAGCAGTACTTC.

The gene calls are TRBV7-9 and TRBJ1-5, with 9 bases identical to TRBD1. Trimming removed 2 bases from V and 1 base from J; junction bases left unmatched: 6. This CDR3 contains 17 residues. The germline V gene has CDR1 SEHNR and CDR2 FQNEAQ (reference sequence). In DNA form, the CDR3 reads TGTGCCAGCAGCTTATTCTCCGGGACAGGGAGCAATCAGCCCCAGCATTTT. This gives the protein CASSLFSGTGSNQPQHF.

The CDR3 reads CASSTPGRSGRYEQYF. CDR3 sequence (DNA): TGTGCCAGCAGTACCCCTGGGCGGAGCGGGAGGTACGAGCAGTACTTC. The chain employs TRBV11-2 and TRBJ2-7, with 9 bases fitting TRBD2. This CDR3 is built from 16 residues. CDR1 SGHAT and CDR2 FQNNGV come from the germline V gene. The V and J ends lost 6 bases and 4 bases, in that order; junction bases with no gene match: 13. The full variable domain, in which reference TRBV11-2 and TRBJ2-7 provide the parts outside the CDR3, is EAGVAQSPRYKIIEKRQSVAFWCNPISGHATLYWYQQILGQGPKLLIQFQNNGVVDDSQLPKDRFSAERLKGVDSTLKIQPAKLEDSAVYLCASSTPGRSGRYEQYFGPGTRLTVT.

The chain couples TRBV6-5 to TRBJ2-5, with D tentatively TRBD1 (6 bases). There are 14 residues in the CDR3. V was trimmed by 1 base and J by 5 bases, leaving 11 bases between them. Germline lookup yields CDR1 MNHEY and CDR2 SVGAGI. This chain's CDR3 is CASSYLQGGETQYF. The CDR3 DNA sequence: TGTGCCAGCAGTTACTTACAGGGTGGCGAGACCCAGTACTTC.

The J gene is TRBJ2-7, the V gene TRBV3-1 (or the pseudogene TRBV3-2); 10 positions match TRBD2. The CDR3 is 14 residues long. Looked up from germline, CDR1 is LGHDT and CDR2 is YNNKEL (reference sequence). The trim removed 6 bases at V and 3 bases at J, leaving 5 bases unmatched. The CDR3 region has the DNA TGTGCCAGCAGTTCTAGCGGGGGACTCTACGAGCAGTACTTC. Translation gives CASSSSGGLYEQYF.

This clone showed up just once. CDR3 sequence: CASSRSGSGRYEQYF. CDR3 in DNA: TGTGCCAGCAGTCGCTCAGGGAGCGGGCGCTACGAGCAGTACTTC. The V and J genes are TRBV3-1 (or the pseudogene TRBV3-2) and TRBJ2-7; D may be TRBD2 (6 bases). CDR3 length: 15 amino acids. V lost 6 bases, J lost 3 bases, and 18 bases lay in between. The germline CDR1 and CDR2 sequences are LGHDT and YNNKEL (reference sequence).

The chain links TRBV9 to TRBJ2-1; TRBD2 aligns across 8 bases. CDR3 size: 16 residues. The junction had 12 bases not matched to a gene; V was cut back by 4 bases and J by 6 bases. Germline CDR1 and CDR2: SGDLS and YYNGEE. CDR3 region: CASSLESAGGFNEQFF. The CDR3 DNA follows: TGTGCCAGCAGCCTGGAGAGCGCGGGGGGCTTCAATGAGCAGTTCTTC.

The DNA for the CDR3 is TGTGCCAGCAGCGAAAGTACAGGGGGAGCTGGGCCCCAGCATTTT. It yields the protein CASSESTGGAGPQHF. The chain employs TRBV7-6 and TRBJ1-5; 8 bases are shared with TRBD1. The CDR3 spans 15 residues. The J segment lost 9 bases and the V segment lost 5 bases, leaving 12 bases of the junction unmatched. In germline, CDR1 is SGHVS, CDR2 FNYEAQ. The variable domain in full, with the rest retrieved from reference TRBV7-6 and TRBJ1-5, is GAGVSQSPRYKVTKRGQDVALRCDPISGHVSLYWYRQALGQGPEFLTYFNYEAQQDKSGLPNDRFSAERPEGSISTLTIQRTEQRDSAMYRCASSESTGGAGPQHFGDGTRLSIL.

CDR3 sequence reads: CASIIGQGANTEAFF. In nucleotides, the CDR3 is TGTGCCAGTATTATCGGACAGGGGGCGAACACTGAAGCTTTCTTT. V and J are TRBV19 and TRBJ1-1; 11 positions match TRBD1. CDR3 size: 15 residues. Germline V lookup: CDR1 LNHDA, CDR2 SQIVND (reference sequence). The ends lost 7 bases at V and 1 base at J; junction bases unmatched: 5. Full variable domain (remainder filled in from reference TRBV19 and TRBJ1-1): DGGITQSPKYLFRKEGQNVTLSCEQNLNHDAMYWYRQDPGQGLRLIYYSQIVNDFQKGDIAEGYSVSREKKESFPLTVTSAQKNPTAFYLCASIIGQGANTEAFFGQGTRLTVV.

The chain couples TRBV3-1 (or the pseudogene TRBV3-2) to TRBJ2-2; D is unresolved. This CDR3 region has 13 residues. Trimming shortened V by 4 bases and J by 4 bases, and 7 bases separated the two germline ends. From germline, CDR1 is LGHDT and CDR2 YNNKEL (reference sequence). For the CDR3, the DNA is TGTGCCAGCAGCCCCCCGAGCACCGGGGAGCTGTTTTTT. Its translation: CASSPPSTGELFF.

The chain carries TRBV13 and TRBJ2-7, with no clear D. The V gene lost 5 bases and the J gene lost 7 bases, with 18 bases spanning the gap. Germline values: CDR1 PRHDT, CDR2 FYEKMQ (reference sequence). The CDR3 runs 14 residues. CDR3 bases: TGTGCCAGCAGCAGGCCCCCGGGTTCTTGGGAGCAGTACTTC. It is translated as CASSRPPGSWEQYF. The variable domain in full, with the rest retrieved from reference TRBV13 and TRBJ2-7, is AAGVIQSPRHLIKEKRETATLKCYPIPRHDTVYWYQQGPGQDPQFLISFYEKMQSDKGSIPDRFSAQQFSDYHSELNMSSLELGDSALYFCASSRPPGSWEQYFGPGTRLTVT.

The chain recombines TRBV6-6 with TRBJ1-1; D is uncertain. This CDR3 contains 14 residues. The V gene's germline CDR1 is MNHNY and CDR2 SVGAGI (reference sequence). V lost 8 bases and J 1 base, leaving 14 bases between the germline ends. In DNA, the CDR3 is TGTGCCAGCTGCCCCCGAACAAAGAACACTGAAGCTTTCTTT. Translating it yields CASCPRTKNTEAFF.

The CDR3 DNA follows: TGCAGTGCTAGTCGCCGACAGGGGGGTGATACGCAGTATTTT. Protein: CSASRRQGGDTQYF. The chain recombines TRBV20-1 with TRBJ2-3; 9 positions agree with TRBD1. The CDR3 length is 14 residues. V gave up 3 bases and J gave up 6 bases; unmatched junction bases: 7. Germline CDR1 is DFQATT and CDR2 is SNEGSKA (reference sequence).

The chain uses TRBV9 and TRBJ2-2; a possible D gene is TRBD2 (6 bases). Between the trimmed V and J ends, which lost 2 bases and 2 bases, there was a span of 10 bases. The CDR3 has 15 amino acids. Per germline, CDR1 SGDLS and CDR2 YYNGEE. The CDR3 sequence is CASSVEGGNTGELFF. The CDR3, as DNA: TGTGCCAGCAGCGTCGAGGGAGGAAACACCGGGGAGCTGTTTTTT.

The genes are TRBV9 and TRBJ1-2, with TRBD1 identical over 8 bases. Germline trimming cut 3 bases from V and 0 bases from J; bases unmatched to any gene: 16. This CDR3 region has 19 residues. In germline, CDR1 is SGDLS, CDR2 YYNGEE. The CDR3 region is CASSGTRDRSIEANYGYTF. CDR3 bases: TGTGCCAGCAGCGGGACCAGGGACAGGTCCATCGAAGCTAACTATGGCTACACCTTC.

The chain recombines TRBV19 with TRBJ2-7, with 9 bases identical to TRBD2. The V and J ends lost 1 base and 6 bases, in that order; junction bases with no gene match: 7. The CDR3 contains 15 residues. CDR1 LNHDA and CDR2 SQIVND come from the germline V gene (reference sequence). The CDR3 DNA is TGTGCCAGTAGTATAGGAGCGGGAGGAAGGAGCGAGCAGTACTTC. Translating it yields CASSIGAGGRSEQYF.

This chain joins TRBV4-2 and TRBJ2-3; unclear D gene. Per the germline V gene, CDR1 is LGHNA and CDR2 is YNFKEQ. The CDR3 length is 12 residues. Trimming pared 2 bases from V and 2 bases from J, leaving 2 bases between. CDR3 sequence reads: CASSQHTDTQYF. The CDR3 nucleotides read TGTGCCAGCAGCCAACACACAGATACGCAGTATTTT.

This clone was found once. The V and J genes are TRBV28 and TRBJ2-4, with a tentative D call TRBD2 (6 bases). Germline CDR1 MDHEN, CDR2 SYDVKM. The CDR3 contains 16 residues. V lost 5 bases, J lost 0 bases, and 14 bases lay in between. The CDR3: CASSPPYGGAKNIQYF. The CDR3 region has the DNA TGTGCCAGCAGTCCCCCGTACGGGGGAGCCAAAAACATTCAGTACTTC.

This chain links TRBV7-2 with TRBJ2-5; D remains unclear. The CDR3 is made up of 12 amino acids. CDR1 is SGHTA and CDR2 is FQGNSA in the germline V gene. Deletions cut 4 bases from V and 5 bases from J, with 8 bases between. CDR3 sequence: CASSSPRETQYF. The CDR3 DNA sequence: TGTGCCAGCAGCTCCCCTAGGGAGACCCAGTACTTC.